Each of the 12 T cell receptor beta chains below was sequenced from the same sample in a study of cytomegalovirus exposure and HLA in healthy donors. It was with 60 Vbeta and 13 Jbeta primers that the PCR ran. Clones were read by immunoSEQ multiplex PCR, and TCRdb kept only the in-frame ones, dropping some. The sample lists about 130,000 clones; about 8.9% were seen once. Sequencing used PBMCs. The receptors stem from a man in his forties or fifties in good health and CMV-seronegative.

V and J are TRBV7-9 and TRBJ1-2; TRBD1 might be the D (6 bases). With 2 bases removed from V and 2 bases from J, the gap between germline ends came to 9 bases. Germline loops: CDR1 SEHNR, CDR2 FQNEAQ (reference sequence). This CDR3 region has 14 residues. The CDR3 DNA is TGTGCCAGCAGCTTAACGCAGGGGAACTATGGCTACACCTTC. Amino acid sequence: CASSLTQGNYGYTF.

The CDR3 sequence: CASSYFPGQGAAEAFF. The CDR3 DNA is TGTGCCAGTAGTTATTTTCCGGGACAGGGGGCGGCTGAAGCTTTCTTT. The chain combines TRBV19 with TRBJ1-1; TRBD1 matches at 12 bases. The CDR3 contains 16 residues. The J segment lost 6 bases and the V segment lost 5 bases, leaving 10 bases of the junction unmatched. Germline-derived CDR1 and CDR2 are LNHDA and SQIVND (reference sequence). The full variable domain, completed using reference TRBV19 and TRBJ1-1, is DGGITQSPKYLFRKEGQNVTLSCEQNLNHDAMYWYRQDPGQGLRLIYYSQIVNDFQKGDIAEGYSVSREKKESFPLTVTSAQKNPTAFYLCASSYFPGQGAAEAFFGQGTRLTVV.

The V call is TRBV11-3, the J call TRBJ2-3; 7 nucleotides match TRBD2. This CDR3 region has 14 residues. Looked up from germline, CDR1 is SGHNT and CDR2 is YENEEA. V shed 3 bases and J 11 bases; nucleotides not matched to a gene: 11. DNA for the CDR3: TGTGCCAGCAGCTTTGGACTCCTAGCGGATCAGCAGTATTTT. As protein: CASSFGLLADQQYF. The variable domain in full, with the rest retrieved from reference TRBV11-3 and TRBJ2-3, is EAGVVQSPRYKIIEKKQPVAFWCNPISGHNTLYWYLQNLGQGPELLIRYENEEAVDDSQLPKDRFSAERLKGVDSTLKIQPAELGDSAVYLCASSFGLLADQQYFGPGTRLTVL.

The V and J genes are TRBV19 and TRBJ1-1; 9 bases fit TRBD1. The germline gives CDR1 LNHDA, CDR2 SQIVND (reference sequence). CDR3 size: 13 residues. The V gene end was trimmed by 9 bases and the J gene end by 2 bases; junction bases not matched to a gene: 4. The CDR3: CASQTGGNTEAFF. CDR3 bases: TGTGCCAGCCAGACAGGGGGTAACACTGAAGCTTTCTTT. Drawing the rest from reference TRBV19 and TRBJ1-1, the complete variable domain is DGGITQSPKYLFRKEGQNVTLSCEQNLNHDAMYWYRQDPGQGLRLIYYSQIVNDFQKGDIAEGYSVSREKKESFPLTVTSAQKNPTAFYLCASQTGGNTEAFFGQGTRLTVV.

The rearrangement joins TRBV30 to TRBJ2-2; weak D call: TRBD1 (5 bases). V lost 0 bases and J 5 bases, leaving 10 bases between the germline ends. The CDR3 runs to 14 residues. The germline V gene has CDR1 GTSNPN and CDR2 SVGIG (reference sequence). Written as DNA, the CDR3 is TGTGCCTGGAGTGTACTAAGGGGTACCGGGGAGCTGTTTTTT. Translation gives CAWSVLRGTGELFF.

The CDR3 sequence: CASRGSGSYEQFF. CDR3 DNA sequence: TGTGCCAGCAGGGGTAGCGGGAGTTATGAGCAGTTCTTC. V and J are TRBV6-6 and TRBJ2-1; TRBD2 matches 9 bases. CDR1 MNHNY and CDR2 SVGAGI come from the germline V gene (reference sequence). The CDR3 spans 13 residues. The ends lost 6 bases at V and 8 bases at J; junction bases unmatched: 5.

This clone was picked up a small number of times. V gene TRBV11-3 combines with J gene TRBJ1-1, with D unclear. Deletions cut 2 bases from V and 1 base from J, with 5 bases between. This CDR3 has 13 residues. The V gene's germline CDR1 is SGHNT and CDR2 YENEEA. The CDR3 loop reads CASSLYRNTEAFF. The CDR3 DNA is TGTGCCAGCAGCTTATACAGGAACACTGAAGCTTTCTTT.

The rearrangement uses TRBV5-1 and TRBJ2-7, with a possible D match to TRBD2 (5 bases). Looked up from germline, CDR1 is SGHRS and CDR2 is YFSETQ. The CDR3 length is 16 residues. V was trimmed by 4 bases and J by 0 bases, leaving 17 bases between them. The CDR3 DNA reads TGCGCCAGCAGCCTAACATCGGGGATAACCTCCTACGAGCAGTACTTC. This codes for CASSLTSGITSYEQYF.

This clone has just a few counts. J is TRBJ1-1 and V is TRBV6-1; TRBD1 agrees at 9 bases. V lost 5 bases and J lost 4; bases outside the gene matches: 5. The V gene's germline CDR1 is MNHNS and CDR2 SASEGT. This CDR3 has 14 amino acids. The CDR3 DNA reads TGTGCCAGCAGTAACAGGGGGCCCTTCACTGAAGCTTTCTTT. It codes for CASSNRGPFTEAFF.

This clone was found many times. The J gene is TRBJ2-1, the V gene TRBV5-1; TRBD2 might be the D (6 bases). Trimming pared 5 bases from V and 0 bases from J, leaving 21 bases between. Germline assignment: CDR1 SGHRS and CDR2 YFSETQ. The CDR3 length is 18 residues. The CDR3: CASSLSVGDFSSYNEQFF. As DNA, the CDR3 is TGCGCCAGCAGTTTGTCGGTGGGGGACTTCAGCTCCTACAATGAGCAGTTCTTC.

This clone showed up just a few times. This chain uses TRBV6-6 with TRBJ1-1; no definite D call. The germline CDR1 and CDR2 sequences are MNHNY and SVGAGI (reference sequence). Trimming took 2 bases from V and 8 from J, leaving 6 bases between them. CDR3 length: 11 residues. CDR3 sequence (DNA): TGTGCCAGCAGTTACGAGGGAGAAGCTTTCTTT. Its translation is CASSYEGEAFF.

V is TRBV19 and J is TRBJ2-7; the D gene is possibly TRBD1 (6 bases). V lost 4 bases to trimming and J lost 1 base, with 20 bases between them. The CDR3 has 17 residues. Looked up from germline, CDR1 is LNHDA and CDR2 is SQIVND (reference sequence). For the CDR3, the DNA is TGTGCCAGTAGTAACGTTTTGGGGGCCTCCTGGTCCTACGAGCAGTACTTC. This gives the protein CASSNVLGASWSYEQYF. The variable domain in full, completed from reference TRBV19 and TRBJ2-7, reads DGGITQSPKYLFRKEGQNVTLSCEQNLNHDAMYWYRQDPGQGLRLIYYSQIVNDFQKGDIAEGYSVSREKKESFPLTVTSAQKNPTAFYLCASSNVLGASWSYEQYFGPGTRLTVT.